Listed here are 5 T cell receptor beta chains from one sample, sequenced in a study of cytomegalovirus exposure and HLA in healthy donors. Primers for the PCR totalled 60 Vbeta and 13 Jbeta. This table comes from immunoSEQ multiplex PCR, and its TCRdb copy is limited to in-frame clones, with some not included. Of over 150,000 clones listed, 75% to 85% are singletons. Sequenced sample: PBMCs. The receptor set was obtained from a woman aged 18-29 years in good health and CMV-seronegative.

The rearrangement joins TRBV4-1 to TRBJ2-1; 7 bases are shared with TRBD2. Trimming at V came to 2 bases and at J to 3 bases, leaving 10 bases not matched to a gene. The CDR3 is 17 residues long. CDR1 is MGHRA, CDR2 YSYEKL, per germline. The CDR3 loop reads CASSQFLGEGIYNEQFF. For the CDR3, the DNA is TGCGCCAGCAGCCAATTTTTGGGGGAGGGAATCTACAATGAGCAGTTCTTC.

The V gene is TRBV6-5, the J gene TRBJ2-7; no definite D call. Per germline, CDR1 MNHEY and CDR2 SVGAGI. The CDR3 is made up of 15 amino acids. The V gene lost 0 bases and the J gene lost 3 bases, with 12 bases spanning the gap. The CDR3 protein is CASSYSAQRSYEQYF. The CDR3 DNA reads as TGTGCCAGCAGTTACTCCGCCCAGAGGAGCTACGAGCAGTACTTC.

This chain links TRBV10-2 with TRBJ1-1, with no clear D. The V gene's germline CDR1 is WSHSY and CDR2 SAAADI. Trimming cost V 5 bases and J 3 bases, with 4 bases left between them. This CDR3 has 11 residues. This CDR3 is CASSRDTEAFF. CDR3 coding DNA: TGCGCCAGCAGTCGGGACACTGAAGCTTTCTTT.

This sequence joins TRBV6-5 and TRBJ2-2, with TRBD1 matching over 7 bases. The junction had 4 bases not matched to a gene; V was cut back by 4 bases and J by 5 bases. The CDR3 is made up of 14 amino acids. Per germline, CDR1 MNHEY and CDR2 SVGAGI. CDR3 nucleotides: TGTGCCAGCAGTTTTGACAGGGCAACCGGGGAGCTGTTTTTT. Amino acids: CASSFDRATGELFF.

The CDR3 sequence: CASSVGAQGNQPQHF. CDR3 DNA sequence: TGTGCCAGCAGCGTAGGAGCACAGGGGAATCAGCCCCAGCATTTT. This sequence joins TRBV5-4 and TRBJ1-5; TRBD1 matches at 7 bases. Germline V gene sequence: CDR1 SGHNT, CDR2 YYREEE (reference sequence). The CDR3 is 15 residues long. J gave up 4 bases and V 4 bases, and 8 bases lay outside the gene matches.